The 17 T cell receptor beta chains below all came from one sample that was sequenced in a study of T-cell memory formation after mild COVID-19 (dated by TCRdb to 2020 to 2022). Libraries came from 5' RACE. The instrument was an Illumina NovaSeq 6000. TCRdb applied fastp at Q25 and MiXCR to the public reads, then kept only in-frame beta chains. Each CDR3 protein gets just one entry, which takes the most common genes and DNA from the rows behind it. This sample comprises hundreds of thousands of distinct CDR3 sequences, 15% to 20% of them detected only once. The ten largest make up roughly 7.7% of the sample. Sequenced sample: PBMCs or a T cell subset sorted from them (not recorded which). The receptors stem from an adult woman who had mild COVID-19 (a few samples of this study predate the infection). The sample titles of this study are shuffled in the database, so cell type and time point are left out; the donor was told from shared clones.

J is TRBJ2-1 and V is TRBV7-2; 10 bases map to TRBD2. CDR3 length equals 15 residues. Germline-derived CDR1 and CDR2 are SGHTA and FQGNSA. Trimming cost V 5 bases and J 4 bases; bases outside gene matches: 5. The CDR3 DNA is TGTGCCAGCAGCCGTAGCGGGAGGCAGTACAATGAGCAGTTCTTC. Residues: CASSRSGRQYNEQFF.

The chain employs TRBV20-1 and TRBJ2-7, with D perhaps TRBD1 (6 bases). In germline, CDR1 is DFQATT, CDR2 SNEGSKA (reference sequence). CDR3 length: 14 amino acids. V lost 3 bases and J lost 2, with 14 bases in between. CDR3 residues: CSASPPRGAYEQYF. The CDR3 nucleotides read TGCAGTGCTAGCCCCCCCAGGGGAGCCTACGAGCAGTACTTC.

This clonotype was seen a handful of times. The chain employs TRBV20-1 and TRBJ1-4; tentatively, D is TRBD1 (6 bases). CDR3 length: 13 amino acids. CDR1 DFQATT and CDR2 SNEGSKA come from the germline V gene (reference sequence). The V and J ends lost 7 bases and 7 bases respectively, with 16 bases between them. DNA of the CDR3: TGCAGTGTCCCCAGGGGCATAGGTGAAAAACTGTTTTTT. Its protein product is CSVPRGIGEKLFF.

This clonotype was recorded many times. This CDR3 reads CASSSLAGGGKETQYF. The CDR3 DNA reads as TGCGCCAGCAGCTCACTAGCGGGAGGGGGAAAGGAGACCCAGTACTTC. The V call is TRBV5-1, the J call TRBJ2-5; TRBD2 matches at 13 bases. J lost 5 bases, V lost 3 bases, and 7 bases had no gene match. Looked up from germline, CDR1 is SGHRS and CDR2 is YFSETQ. The CDR3 extends over 16 amino acids.

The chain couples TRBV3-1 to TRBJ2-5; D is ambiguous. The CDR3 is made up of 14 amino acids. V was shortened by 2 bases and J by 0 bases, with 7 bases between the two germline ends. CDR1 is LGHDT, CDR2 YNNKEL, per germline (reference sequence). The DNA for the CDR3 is TGTGCCAGCAGCCAAACCTCGGACCAAGAGACCCAGTACTTC. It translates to CASSQTSDQETQYF.

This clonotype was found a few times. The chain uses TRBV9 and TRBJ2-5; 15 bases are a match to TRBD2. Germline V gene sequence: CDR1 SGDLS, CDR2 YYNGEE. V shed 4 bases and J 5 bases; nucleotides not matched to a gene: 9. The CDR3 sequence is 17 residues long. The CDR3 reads CASSIGTSGGSRETQYF. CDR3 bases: TGTGCCAGCAGCATCGGGACTAGCGGGGGGAGTAGGGAGACCCAGTACTTC.

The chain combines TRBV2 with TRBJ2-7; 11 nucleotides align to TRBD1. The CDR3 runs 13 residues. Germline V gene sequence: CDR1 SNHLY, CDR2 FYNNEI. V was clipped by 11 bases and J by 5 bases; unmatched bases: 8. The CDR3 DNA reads TGTGCCCGGAGGACAGGGGGCCTCAACGAGCAGTACTTC. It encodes CARRTGGLNEQYF.

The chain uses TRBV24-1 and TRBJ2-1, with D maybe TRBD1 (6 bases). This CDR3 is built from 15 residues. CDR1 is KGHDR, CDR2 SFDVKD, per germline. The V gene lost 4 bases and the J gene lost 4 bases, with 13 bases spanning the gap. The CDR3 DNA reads TGTGCCACCAGTGACCGACAGGTCCTATACAATGAGCAGTTCTTC. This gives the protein CATSDRQVLYNEQFF.

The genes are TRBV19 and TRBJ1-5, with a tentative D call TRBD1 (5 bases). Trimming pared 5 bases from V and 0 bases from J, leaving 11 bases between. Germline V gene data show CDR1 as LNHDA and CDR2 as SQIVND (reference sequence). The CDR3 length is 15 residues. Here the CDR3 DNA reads TGTGCCAGTAGTTGGGACGGTTATAGCAATCAGCCCCAGCATTTT. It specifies CASSWDGYSNQPQHF. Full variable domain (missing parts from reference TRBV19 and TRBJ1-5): DGGITQSPKYLFRKEGQNVTLSCEQNLNHDAMYWYRQDPGQGLRLIYYSQIVNDFQKGDIAEGYSVSREKKESFPLTVTSAQKNPTAFYLCASSWDGYSNQPQHFGDGTRLSIL.

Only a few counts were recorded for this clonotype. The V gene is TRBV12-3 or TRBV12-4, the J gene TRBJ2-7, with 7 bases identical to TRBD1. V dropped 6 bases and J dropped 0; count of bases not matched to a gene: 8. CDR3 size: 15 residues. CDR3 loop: CASSQQGSYSYEQYF. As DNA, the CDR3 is TGTGCCAGCAGCCAACAGGGGTCTTACTCCTACGAGCAGTACTTC.

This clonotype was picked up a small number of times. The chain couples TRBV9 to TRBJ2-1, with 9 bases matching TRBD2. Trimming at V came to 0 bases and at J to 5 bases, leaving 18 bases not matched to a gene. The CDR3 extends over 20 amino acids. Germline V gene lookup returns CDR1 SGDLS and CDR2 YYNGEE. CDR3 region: CASSVGWGRGGPPAHNEQFF. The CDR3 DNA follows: TGTGCCAGCAGCGTAGGCTGGGGGCGGGGGGGCCCCCCTGCGCACAATGAGCAGTTCTTC.

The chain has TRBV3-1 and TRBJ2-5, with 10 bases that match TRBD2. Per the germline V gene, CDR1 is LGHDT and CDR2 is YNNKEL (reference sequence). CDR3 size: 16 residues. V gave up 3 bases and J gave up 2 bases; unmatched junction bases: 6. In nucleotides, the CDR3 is TGTGCCAGCAGCCACACTAGCGGGAAAGGACAAGAGACCCAGTACTTC. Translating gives CASSHTSGKGQETQYF.

CDR3 nucleotides: TGCGCCAGCAGCGGCGGGACAGGGGGGTTGTCGAACTATGGCTACACCTTC. Its protein product is CASSGGTGGLSNYGYTF. The V call is TRBV5-1, the J call TRBJ1-2; 11 bases map to TRBD1. The CDR3 runs to 17 residues. Per the germline V gene, CDR1 is SGHRS and CDR2 is YFSETQ. V lost 4 bases and J lost 2; bases outside the gene matches: 10.

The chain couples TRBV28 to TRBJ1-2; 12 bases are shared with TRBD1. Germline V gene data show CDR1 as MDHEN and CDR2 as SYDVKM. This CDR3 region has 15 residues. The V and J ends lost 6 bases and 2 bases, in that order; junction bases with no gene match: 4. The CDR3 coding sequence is TGTGCCAGCAGCCCCGGGACAGGGGGCAACTATGGCTACACCTTC. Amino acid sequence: CASSPGTGGNYGYTF.

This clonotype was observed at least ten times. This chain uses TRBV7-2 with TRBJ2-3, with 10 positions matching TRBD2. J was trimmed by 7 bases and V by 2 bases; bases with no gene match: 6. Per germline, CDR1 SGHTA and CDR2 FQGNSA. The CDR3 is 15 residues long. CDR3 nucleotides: TGTGCCAGCAGCTTAACAGCGGGGGGGCCGAATACGCAGTATTTT. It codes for CASSLTAGGPNTQYF.

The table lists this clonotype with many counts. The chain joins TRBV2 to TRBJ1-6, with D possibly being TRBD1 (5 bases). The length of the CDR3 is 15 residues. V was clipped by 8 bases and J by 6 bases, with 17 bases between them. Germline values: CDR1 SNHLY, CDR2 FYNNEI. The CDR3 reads CASGGVADGNSPLHF. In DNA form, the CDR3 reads TGTGCCAGCGGAGGGGTGGCAGACGGTAATTCACCCCTCCACTTT.

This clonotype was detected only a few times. The CDR3 reads CASSVDGLTGNTIYF. The DNA of the CDR3 is TGTGCCAGCAGCGTAGATGGGTTAACTGGAAACACCATATATTTT. The chain has TRBV9 and TRBJ1-3, with no clear D. V was pared by 0 bases and J by 2 bases, with 9 bases between. Germline lookup yields CDR1 SGDLS and CDR2 YYNGEE. There are 15 residues in the CDR3.